These 12 T cell receptor beta chains were sequenced from one sample in a study of Graves' ophthalmopathy and Graves' hyperthyroidism. The authors amplified TCR beta CDR3 regions, and they did so from RNA transcripts for repertoire sequencing. RT-PCR was first run with HTBI primers, then multiplex PCR in a second round. TCRdb analysed the multiplex PCR reads with MiXCR anew, one entry per CDR3 protein. The table includes around 1.1 million distinct CDR3 sequences, about 38% detected once. The sequenced material came from peripheral blood or thyroid tissue (not recorded which). The receptors stem from an adult man with Graves' hyperthyroidism.

Worth noting for this clonotype: This may come from a read error, since a much larger clone is one base off. This chain links TRBV7-4 with TRBJ2-5; 9 bases are shared with TRBD1. Germline V lookup: CDR1 SGHVT, CDR2 SQSDAQ. The J segment lost 7 bases and the V segment lost 3 bases, leaving 12 bases of the junction unmatched. The CDR3 runs 16 residues. The CDR3 region is CASSFEGPQGAVTQYF. CDR3 nucleotide sequence: TGTGCCAGCAGCTTTGAAGGACCACAGGGGGCAGTGACCCAGTACTTC.

This clonotype was picked up many times. This CDR3 is CASSLEGGNVDTIYF. The CDR3 region has the DNA TGCGCCAGCAGCTTGGAAGGAGGAAACGTAGACACCATATATTTT. V gene TRBV5-1 combines with J gene TRBJ1-3, with D uncertain. The CDR3 spans 15 residues. In germline, CDR1 is SGHRS, CDR2 YFSETQ. Trimming pared 0 bases from V and 8 bases from J, leaving 15 bases between.

This clonotype was detected ten times or more. The chain links TRBV20-1 to TRBJ1-5; D is unclear. V lost 5 bases and J 3 bases, leaving 20 bases between the germline ends. Germline V gives CDR1 DFQATT, CDR2 SNEGSKA (reference sequence). This CDR3 contains 16 residues. In nucleotides, the CDR3 is TGCAGTGCTCAGGAGACGCAGCTACCCCCCAATCAGCCCCAGCATTTT. Amino acids: CSAQETQLPPNQPQHF.

About this clonotype itself: At one end the junction does not follow the germline gene, possibly because of a read error. The genes are TRBV10-3 and TRBJ1-1; no reliable D call. Germline V gene sequence: CDR1 ENHRY, CDR2 SYGVKD. There are 17 residues in the CDR3. This CDR3 reads CASSRPTSAPLPTEAFF. CDR3 nucleotide sequence: TGTGCCAGCAGTCGCCCGACTTCGGCCCCACTTCCCACTGAAGCTTTCTTT.

This clonotype was seen ten or more times. The J gene is TRBJ2-3, the V gene TRBV7-2; TRBD2 might be the D (6 bases). CDR3 size: 13 residues. Germline CDR1 reads SGHTA; CDR2 reads FQGNSA. V shed 6 bases and J shed 3 bases, with 10 bases lying between them. The CDR3 loop is CASRPGGTDTQYF. The CDR3 nucleotides are TGTGCCAGCAGGCCCGGGGGAACAGATACGCAGTATTTT.

The J gene is TRBJ2-7, the V gene TRBV5-4; TRBD2 matches 9 bases. Germline CDR1 reads SGHNT; CDR2 reads YYREEE (reference sequence). The CDR3 has 15 residues. J was trimmed by 5 bases and V by 1 base; bases with no gene match: 7. CDR3 coding DNA: TGTGCCAGCAGCTTGTCAGCGGGAGGTAACCACGAGCAGTACTTC. Translation: CASSLSAGGNHEQYF.

The table lists this clonotype with a few counts. This chain connects TRBV20-1 to TRBJ2-7; TRBD2 aligns across 9 bases. This CDR3 spans 17 amino acids. Per germline, CDR1 DFQATT and CDR2 SNEGSKA (reference sequence). Trimming took 1 base from V and 3 from J; bases not matched to a gene: 13. The CDR3 loop reads CSARVSGSAGGFYEQYF. The CDR3, as DNA: TGCAGTGCTAGAGTGAGCGGGTCGGCGGGGGGGTTCTACGAGCAGTACTTC.

This clonotype has a count of ten or more. The J gene is TRBJ2-5, the V gene TRBV5-1; 9 nucleotides agree with TRBD1. The CDR3 is 15 amino acids. The V gene end was trimmed by 3 bases and the J gene end by 5 bases; junction bases not matched to a gene: 8. The germline V gene has CDR1 SGHRS and CDR2 YFSETQ. CDR3 loop: CASSWRTGEEETQYF. The CDR3 region has the DNA TGCGCCAGCAGCTGGAGGACAGGGGAAGAGGAGACCCAGTACTTC.

To note about this clonotype: One end of the junction fails to match germline, which may point to a read error. The chain carries TRBV7-2 and TRBJ1-3; D is unclear. Germline V gene data show CDR1 as SGHTA and CDR2 as FQGNSA. CDR3 length: 15 amino acids. CDR3 bases: TGTGCCAGCAGCTCCTCCAGAGTCCCTGGAAACACCAGATATTTT. Protein product: CASSSSRVPGNTRYF. Full variable domain (remainder filled in from reference TRBV7-2 and TRBJ1-3): GAGVSQSPSNKVTEKGKDVELRCDPISGHTALYWYRQSLGQGLEFLIYFQGNSAPDKSGLPSDRFSAERTGGSVSTLTIQRTQQEDSAVYLCASSSSRVPGNTRYFGEGSWLTVV.

The V and J genes are TRBV7-9 and TRBJ1-2; D not certain. V gave up 1 base and J gave up 2 bases, with 11 bases separating them. Germline V gene sequence: CDR1 SEHNR, CDR2 FQNEAQ (reference sequence). CDR3 length equals 15 residues. As DNA, the CDR3 is TGTGCCAGCAGCTTAGAATTGGGTGTGAACTATGGCTACACCTTC. It is translated as CASSLELGVNYGYTF. The whole variable domain, remainder taken from reference TRBV7-9 and TRBJ1-2, is DTGVSQNPRHKITKRGQNVTFRCDPISEHNRLYWYRQTLGQGPEFLTYFQNEAQLEKSRLLSDRFSAERPKGSFSTLEIQRTEQGDSAMYLCASSLELGVNYGYTFGSGTRLTVV.

The chain combines TRBV5-1 with TRBJ1-1, with D perhaps TRBD1 (5 bases). In germline, CDR1 is SGHRS, CDR2 YFSETQ. The CDR3 has 14 amino acids. V lost 1 base to trimming and J lost 4 bases, with 11 bases between them. CDR3 residues: CASSLPGGTTEAFF. The CDR3 nucleotides read TGCGCCAGCAGCTTGCCAGGCGGGACCACTGAAGCTTTCTTT.

Concerning this clonotype itself: Being one base from a much bigger clone, this may be a read error. Since the CDR3 does not end with the conserved phenylalanine or tryptophan, this likely comes from a read error. The limits of the CDR3 on the DNA are not certain, so only TCRdb's listed CDR3 is given. The rearrangement joins TRBV16 to TRBJ2-7; the table names TRBD1, a call not compared with the DNA. The CDR3 length equals 12 residues, ends included. Germline V gene sequence: CDR1 KGHSY, CDR2 FQNENV. CDR3: CASSQNGQGEYL.